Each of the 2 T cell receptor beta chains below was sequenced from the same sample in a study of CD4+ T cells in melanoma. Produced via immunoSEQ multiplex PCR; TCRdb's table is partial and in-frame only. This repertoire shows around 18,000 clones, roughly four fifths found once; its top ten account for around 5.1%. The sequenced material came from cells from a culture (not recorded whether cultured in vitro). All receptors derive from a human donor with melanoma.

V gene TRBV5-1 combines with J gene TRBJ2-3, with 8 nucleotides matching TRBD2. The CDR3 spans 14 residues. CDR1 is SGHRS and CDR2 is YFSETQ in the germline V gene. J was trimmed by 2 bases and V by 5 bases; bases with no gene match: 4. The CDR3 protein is CASRLAGLTDTQYF. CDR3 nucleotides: TGCGCCAGCAGATTAGCGGGGCTCACAGATACGCAGTATTTT.

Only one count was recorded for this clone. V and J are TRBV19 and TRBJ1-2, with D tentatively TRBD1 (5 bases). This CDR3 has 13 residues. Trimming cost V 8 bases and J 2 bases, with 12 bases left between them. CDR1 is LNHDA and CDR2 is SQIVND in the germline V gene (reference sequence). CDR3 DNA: TGTGCCAGTCGGCCAGGGTTAAACTATGGCTACACCTTC. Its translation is CASRPGLNYGYTF.